This TCR beta chain was sequenced during a study of T cells in Graves' hyperthyroidism and ophthalmopathy. General observations from the study: Most clonotypes expanded in the thyroid (above 0.001) were also present in blood. The model identified upcoming ophthalmopathy a median approximately 6.4 months ahead of onset. In the analysis, a 13 V-J model separated ophthalmopathy from stable hyperthyroidism.

Trimming took 3 bases from V and 1 from J; bases not matched to a gene: 13. Looked up from germline, CDR1 is SGHRS and CDR2 is YFSETQ. This CDR3 has 18 amino acids. Diagnoses rested on clinical symptoms, serum thyroxine and TRAb, thyroid ultrasound and orbital computed tomography. There are many counts of this clonotype. What it binds is not known. Amplified TCR beta CDR3 regions derived from RNA transcripts. An initial round of RT-PCR targeting the TCR CDR3 relied on the HTBI primer set. TCRdb re-called the multiplex PCR reads with MiXCR, one entry per CDR3 protein. The data contain hundreds of thousands of distinct CDR3 sequences, 20% of them singletons.

The chain is built from TRBV5-1 and TRBJ2-3; the match to TRBD1 covers 8 bases. The sequence derives from a man between 40 and 49 years old with Graves' ophthalmopathy. The sample comprised blood. CDR3 loop: CASSSVETGTGRTDTQYF. The CDR3 coding sequence is TGCGCCAGCAGCTCGGTGGAGACTGGGACAGGCCGCACAGATACGCAGTATTTT.